Sequencing of this T cell receptor (beta chain) was carried out in a study of blood T cells in healthy people across ages. Study results and limitations: Strong correlation linked observed beta diversity and percent naive T cells. More naive CD4+ cells and higher diversity were found in long-lived than in aged donors. Age showed a roughly linear inverse relationship with TCR beta diversity per million T cells.

Germline V gene data show CDR1 as SGDLS and CDR2 as YYNGEE. This CDR3 has 13 amino acids. V was trimmed by 0 bases and J by 2 bases, leaving 5 bases between them. As concerns this clonotype: The antigen is undetermined.

Primed by a sample-barcoded 5' primer and a J-beta primer mix, a second PCR proceeded for about 7 to 11 cycles. One entry per CDR3 protein, called by TCRdb with MiXCR from the 5' RACE reads. This table has about 2 million distinct CDR3 sequences, less than 50% appearing once. The chain joins TRBV9 to TRBJ1-2; D unclear. The clonotype was recovered from a woman between 35 and 50 years old in good health. Material for sequencing was blood. The CDR3 protein is CASSVDLNYGYTF. In DNA, the CDR3 is TGTGCCAGCAGCGTAGACTTGAACTATGGCTACACCTTC.